The 9 T cell receptor beta chains below come from one sample, sequenced in a study of early T cells in non-severe SARS-CoV-2 infection. One entry per CDR3 protein, called by TCRdb with MiXCR from the 5' RACE reads. This table holds about 85,000 distinct CDR3 sequences, around 14% found once. The sample taken for sequencing was whole blood. These receptors all come from an adult who was a healthcare worker with PCR-confirmed SARS-CoV-2 infection or an uninfected control (not recorded which).

CDR3 DNA: TGTGCCAGCAGCTTTCCCCCAGCGGGATCTTTTTCGGGACATGAGCAGTTCTTC. It specifies CASSFPPAGSFSGHEQFF. The V call is TRBV7-9, the J call TRBJ2-1; TRBD2 agrees at 7 bases. V dropped 3 bases and J dropped 8; count of bases not matched to a gene: 19. CDR1 and CDR2 (germline): SEHNR, FQNEAQ (reference sequence). This CDR3 comprises 18 residues.

This clonotype came up a few times. The J gene is TRBJ2-1, the V gene TRBV12-3 or TRBV12-4; 9 bases align to TRBD2. V lost 7 bases and J lost 0; bases outside the gene matches: 10. The CDR3 length is 17 residues. The CDR3, as DNA: TGTGCCAGCACTCACCCACTTAGCGGGAGCTCCTACAATGAGCAGTTCTTC. Translation gives CASTHPLSGSSYNEQFF.

The chain recombines TRBV5-1 with TRBJ2-1; 7 bases map to TRBD2. Trimming at V came to 5 bases and at J to 9 bases, leaving 11 bases not matched to a gene. This CDR3 contains 14 residues. Germline V CDR1 and CDR2: SGHRS, YFSETQ. CDR3 nucleotides: TGCGCCAGCAGATCACTAGCGATCGGTATTGAGCAGTTCTTC. Protein: CASRSLAIGIEQFF.

A few counts support this clonotype. This chain uses TRBV20-1 with TRBJ2-3; D is uncertain. V lost 5 bases and J lost 4, with 10 bases in between. CDR1 and CDR2 from the germline V gene are DFQATT and SNEGSKA (reference sequence). The CDR3 spans 12 residues. CDR3 DNA: TGCAGTGCTTCGGCCTATTCAGATACGCAGTATTTT. This sequence encodes CSASAYSDTQYF.

V usage is TRBV9 and J usage is TRBJ2-7; TRBD1 matches 8 bases. Trimming at V came to 4 bases and at J to 3 bases, leaving 9 bases not matched to a gene. This CDR3 region has 15 residues. Germline V CDR1 and CDR2: SGDLS, YYNGEE. The CDR3 is CASSPRTGFDYEQYF. CDR3 DNA: TGTGCCAGCAGCCCCCGGACAGGGTTCGACTACGAGCAGTACTTC. Supplemented by reference TRBV9 and TRBJ2-7, the full variable domain reads DSGVTQTPKHLITATGQRVTLRCSPRSGDLSVYWYQQSLDQGLQFLIQYYNGEERAKGNILERFSAQQFPDLHSELNLSSLELGDSALYFCASSPRTGFDYEQYFGPGTRLTVT.

This clonotype was observed a few times. The V call is TRBV7-8, the J call TRBJ1-3, with unresolved D. Looked up from germline, CDR1 is SGHVS and CDR2 is FQNEAQ. This CDR3 contains 15 residues. The germline V and J ends were trimmed by 2 bases and 4 bases, with 12 bases remaining between them. The CDR3 region has the DNA TGTGCCAGCAGCTTAAGAGGGAAAGCCGGAAACACCATATATTTT. Its protein is CASSLRGKAGNTIYF.

The chain uses TRBV6-2 or TRBV6-3 and TRBJ1-5, with 9 bases that match TRBD1. The CDR3 sequence is 15 residues long. V lost 9 bases, J lost 0 bases, and 6 bases stayed unmatched. Germline-derived CDR1 and CDR2 are MNHEY and SVGEGT. This CDR3 is CASDRGYSSNQPQHF. The CDR3 DNA sequence: TGTGCCAGTGACAGGGGGTACTCTAGCAATCAGCCCCAGCATTTT.

This clonotype showed up just a few times. The genes are TRBV4-1 and TRBJ2-7; 9 nucleotides agree with TRBD1. The CDR3 is 14 amino acids. Trimming removed 4 bases from V and 5 bases from J; junction bases left unmatched: 6. Per germline, CDR1 MGHRA and CDR2 YSYEKL. For the CDR3, the DNA is TGCGCCAGCAGCCTCCTACAGGGGGCCCACGAGCAGTACTTC. Amino acids: CASSLLQGAHEQYF.

This clonotype showed up many times. The chain carries TRBV28 and TRBJ2-7, with D unclear. V lost 1 base, J lost 4 bases, and 11 bases lay in between. CDR1 is MDHEN and CDR2 is SYDVKM in the germline V gene. CDR3 length: 14 residues. The CDR3 nucleotides read TGTGCCAGCAGTTTATCCCTTACAGATTACGAGCAGTACTTC. Amino acids: CASSLSLTDYEQYF.